This T cell receptor (beta chain) was retrieved from a study of vaccination effects on CD4 cells after COVID-19. Study-level findings and limits: Of the vaccine-induced clones from healthy vaccinees, merely 1 of 255 recognized common cold coronaviruses as well. The study had few convalescent patients and no early post-infection timepoints.

Trimming at V came to 5 bases and at J to 13 bases, leaving 8 bases not matched to a gene. CDR1 WNHNN and CDR2 SYGVQD come from the germline V gene (reference sequence). The CDR3 runs to 12 residues. Profiling relied on immunoSEQ multiplex PCR, and the TCRdb table lists in-frame clones only, not all of them. The data contain about 24,000 clones, roughly 70% of them singletons. After expansion with viral peptide pools in the ViraFEST assay, antigen-specific CD4+ T cells were sequenced. It was after around eleven days of culture that CD4+ T cells were isolated. Participants were given two doses of BNT162b2 or mRNA-1273 vaccine. Vaccine recipients had no previous SARS-CoV-2 infection; their nucleocapsid antibodies were negative. Cells had half their medium changed to IL-2 medium on days 3 and 7. With respect to this clone: Its antigen is not known.

This specimen was CD4+ T cells from PBMCs cultured with SARS-CoV-2 spike peptides, taken after COVID-19 vaccination. The chain uses TRBV10-1 and TRBJ2-1, with 7 bases aligning to TRBD2. The TCR comes from a human donor who received a COVID-19 vaccine. The CDR3 is CASSQREWGQFF. CDR3 nucleotide sequence: TGCGCCAGCAGTCAGCGGGAATGGGGACAGTTCTTC.